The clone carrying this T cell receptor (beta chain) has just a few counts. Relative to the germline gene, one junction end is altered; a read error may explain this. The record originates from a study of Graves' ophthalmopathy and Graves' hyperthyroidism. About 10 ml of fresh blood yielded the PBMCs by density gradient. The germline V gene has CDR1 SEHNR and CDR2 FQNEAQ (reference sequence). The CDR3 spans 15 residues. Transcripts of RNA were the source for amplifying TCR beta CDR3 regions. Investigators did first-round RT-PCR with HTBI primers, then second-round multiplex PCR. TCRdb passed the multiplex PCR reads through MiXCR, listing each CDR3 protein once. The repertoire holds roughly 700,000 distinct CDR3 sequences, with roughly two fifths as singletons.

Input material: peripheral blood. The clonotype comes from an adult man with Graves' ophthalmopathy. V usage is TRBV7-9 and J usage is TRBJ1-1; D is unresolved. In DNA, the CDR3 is TGTGCCAGCAGCCTAGCGTCGGGAGCTCACACTGAAGCTTTCTTT. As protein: CASSLASGAHTEAFF. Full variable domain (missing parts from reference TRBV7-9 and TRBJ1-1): DTGVSQNPRHKITKRGQNVTFRCDPISEHNRLYWYRQTLGQGPEFLTYFQNEAQLEKSRLLSDRFSAERPKGSFSTLEIQRTEQGDSAMYLCASSLASGAHTEAFFGQGTRLTVV.